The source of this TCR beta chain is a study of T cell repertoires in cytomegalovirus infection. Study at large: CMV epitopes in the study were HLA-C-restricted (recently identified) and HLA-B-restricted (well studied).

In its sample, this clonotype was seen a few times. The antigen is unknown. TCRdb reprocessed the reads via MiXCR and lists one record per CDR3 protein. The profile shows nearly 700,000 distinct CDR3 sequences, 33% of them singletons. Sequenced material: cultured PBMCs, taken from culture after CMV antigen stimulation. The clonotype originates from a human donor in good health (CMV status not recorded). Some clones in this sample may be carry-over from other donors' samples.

DNA of the CDR3: TGTGCCAGCAGAAAACAGGGGGCGGAGACCCAGTACTTC. Translating it yields CASRKQGAETQYF. The chain carries TRBV25-1 and TRBJ2-5; 9 nucleotides line up with TRBD1. V was pared by 6 bases and J by 5 bases, with 4 bases of the junction left unmatched. The CDR3 is made up of 13 amino acids. Germline-derived CDR1 and CDR2 are MGHDK and SYGVNS.